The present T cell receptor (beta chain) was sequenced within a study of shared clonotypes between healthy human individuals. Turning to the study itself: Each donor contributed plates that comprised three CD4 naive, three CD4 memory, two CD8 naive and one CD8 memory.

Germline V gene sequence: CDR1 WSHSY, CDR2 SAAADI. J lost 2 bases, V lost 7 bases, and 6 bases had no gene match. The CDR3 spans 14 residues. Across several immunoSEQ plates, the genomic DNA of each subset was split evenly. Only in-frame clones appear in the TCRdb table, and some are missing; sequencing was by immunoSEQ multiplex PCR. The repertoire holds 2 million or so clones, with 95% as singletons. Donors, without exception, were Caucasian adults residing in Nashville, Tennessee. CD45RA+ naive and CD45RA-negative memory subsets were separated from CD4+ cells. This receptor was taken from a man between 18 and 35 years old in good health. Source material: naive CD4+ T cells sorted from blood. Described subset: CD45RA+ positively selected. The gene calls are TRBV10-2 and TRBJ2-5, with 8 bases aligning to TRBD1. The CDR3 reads CASTAGGIQETQYF. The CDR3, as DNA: TGCGCCAGCACGGCAGGGGGCATACAAGAGACCCAGTACTTC.